This T cell receptor beta chain emerged from a study of blood T cell repertoires in COVID-19. Study in general: There were acute and convalescent COVID-19 samples, and they came from the United States, Italy and Spain.

The CDR3 contains 14 residues. The V and J ends lost 7 bases and 4 bases respectively, with 14 bases between them. Per the germline V gene, CDR1 is LNHDA and CDR2 is SQIVND (reference sequence). Produced via immunoSEQ multiplex PCR; TCRdb's table is partial and in-frame only. The sample includes about 270,000 clones, about 76% of them seen just once. Input material: peripheral blood. The chain joins TRBV19 to TRBJ1-3; D is perhaps TRBD1 (6 bases). This clonotype was obtained from a woman aged 55-70 years with active or convalescent COVID-19. CDR3 residues: CASTFTGSGNTIYF. Here the CDR3 DNA reads TGTGCCAGTACCTTCACAGGGTCCGGAAACACCATATATTTT.